This T cell receptor (beta chain) appears in the sequencing data of a study of T cell responses to AZD1222 COVID-19 vaccine (dated by TCRdb to the early 2020s). In terms of the full investigation: A total of around 240 trial participants underwent TCR sequencing, of whom 207 received two doses of AZD1222 and about 26 received two doses of the MenACWY control vaccine. Trial participants were enrolled into age subgroups of 18-55, 56-69 and 70-plus years, which contained 148, 28 and 57 TCR-sequenced participants, respectively.

The CDR3 regions of human TCRbeta chains were analyzed by immunosequencing. Per the source publication's procedure: Repertoire TCRs were checked for matches against a reference library of SARS-CoV-2-specific TCRs that had been generated using the MIRA antigen-specificity platform. Breadth was defined as the fraction of unique TCRs that were SARS-CoV-2-associated. Depth was defined as the fraction of total T cells that were SARS-CoV-2-associated. Using the MIRA data, each spike-specific TCR was assigned both to the spike region to which the TCR was reactive and to a CD4 or CD8 class. Log10-transformed breadth and depth values were compared by one-way ANOVA with Sidak's multiple comparisons tests. The clones in this table, taken by TCRdb from immuneACCESS, are in-frame only. Not every clone is retained; where verified, under half of the shortfall comes from an unresolved V gene, and the cause of the rest is unknown. That table gives V, J and clone size, and the DNA gave D and trimming. This sample is represented by under 95,000 clones; roughly 90% of them were singletons. The ten most abundant clones make up less than 8.5% of the sample.

Sample time point, as interpreted from the label and publication: about 28 days (+/-7) after the second vaccine dose. Because spike-specific TCR depth and breadth did not differ between the two schedules, AZD1222 recipients who got a second dose at roughly 4 weeks were pooled with those who got a second dose at roughly 12 weeks. Vaccinee samples came from UK trials COV001 and COV002, including a single-blind randomized controlled phase 2/3 trial of AZD1222 (ChAdOx1 nCoV-19) in healthy adults. Trial participant PBMC samples were collected at day 0 and day 28 after the second dose for TCRbeta chain sequencing. A remark on this clone: Its antigen remains undetermined. Nothing much larger sits one base from this clone, and base qualities are not available.

Between the V and J ends, shortened by 7 bases and 4 bases respectively, the junction contains 5 bases. The CDR3 measures 10 amino acids from cysteine to phenylalanine. The CDR3 DNA has 30 bases and is translated from base 1. CDR1 and CDR2, per the germline V gene (reference sequence), are MNHEY and SMNVEV. Findings and caveats that apply to the study as a whole: Participants were mostly white British, with more females than males. The authors suggested clonal diversity may have been underestimated. Conclusions about previously exposed vaccinees are limited, since just six AZD1222 recipients were seropositive for SARS-CoV-2 at baseline. The whole spike protein was spanned by vaccine-associated CD4 TCRs, and dominant responses were seen in regions 160-218 and 743-854. Because no samples from the day 14 peak response were available, repertoires could be characterized only after the peak T cell response. Reportedly, almost half of the unique spike-specific TCRs recognized epitopes lying outside the regions that are mutated in the B.1.351 and B.1.1.7 variants. The 56-69-year group was small, and its depth increase did not reach significance, likely because of low power. A significant rise in spike-specific TCR breadth and depth was observed after two AZD1222 doses relative to day 0 and relative to MenACWY recipients.

The sample here was peripheral blood, taken 28 days after the second AZD1222 dose. This TCR derives from an adult who received the AZD1222 COVID-19 vaccine. The rearrangement combines TRBV27 with TRBJ2-7, with the identity of the D gene unclear. The CDR3 in this case is CASKPYEQYF. The DNA sequence reads TGTGCCAGCAAACCTTACGAGCAGTACTTC.